Listed here are 28 T cell receptor beta chains from one sample, sequenced in a study of CD8 T cells in ankylosing spondylitis. Overall study results and limits: A TCR beta motif made of eight highly homologous variants seemed typical of ankylosing spondylitis blood.

TCRdb processed the 5' RACE reads anew with MiXCR; each CDR3 protein has one entry. The sample yields fewer than 550,000 distinct CDR3 sequences, roughly 5% seen once. These receptors lack a known antigen. Sequencing was performed on blood, either unsorted or a sorted T cell fraction (not recorded which). These TCRs come from a male donor with ankylosing spondylitis.

In its sample, this clonotype was seen many times. This chain links TRBV7-2 with TRBJ2-2; D perhaps matches TRBD2 (6 bases). There are 14 residues in the CDR3. CDR1 is SGHTA, CDR2 FQGNSA, per germline. Trimming stripped 3 bases from V and 7 bases from J, with 12 bases between. In DNA form, the CDR3 reads TGTGCCAGCAGCTTGGCGGGATTCGGCGGGGAGCTGTTTTTT. Translating gives CASSLAGFGGELFF.

Comments on this clonotype: One base away lies a much larger clone, so this may be a sequencing read error. The rearrangement joins TRBV20-1 to TRBJ2-5, with a tentative D call TRBD2 (6 bases). The CDR3 consists of 12 residues. Per germline, CDR1 DFQATT and CDR2 SNEGSKA (reference sequence). V was clipped by 6 bases and J by 7 bases, with 15 bases between them. The CDR3 DNA reads as TGCAGTGCCTACCTTTTGGGGGGGACCCAGTACTTC. Translation gives CSAYLLGGTQYF.

This clonotype was observed a handful of times. The chain carries TRBV5-1 and TRBJ2-7; 7 positions agree with TRBD1. The CDR3 is 17 residues long. Trimming took 7 bases from V and 0 from J; bases not matched to a gene: 16. Germline loops: CDR1 SGHRS, CDR2 YFSETQ. Here the CDR3 DNA reads TGCGCCAGCGGGCTCGACGCCGGGACAGCGAGCTCCTACGAGCAGTACTTC. It yields the protein CASGLDAGTASSYEQYF.

This clonotype was observed many times. The chain carries TRBV20-1 and TRBJ2-1; perhaps TRBD2 as D (6 bases). V lost 3 bases and J lost 10, with 13 bases in between. The CDR3 has 12 residues. Germline V CDR1 and CDR2: DFQATT, SNEGSKA (reference sequence). The CDR3 region is CSARSGVREQFF. CDR3 DNA: TGCAGTGCTAGGTCGGGAGTACGCGAGCAGTTCTTC.

This clonotype was recorded many times. The chain links TRBV6-5 to TRBJ1-6; D gene unclear. CDR1 MNHEY and CDR2 SVGAGI come from the germline V gene. The CDR3 extends over 16 amino acids. V gave up 2 bases and J gave up 2 bases, with 10 bases separating them. This CDR3 reads CASSYKAMTYNSPLHF. As DNA, the CDR3 is TGTGCCAGCAGTTACAAGGCAATGACCTATAATTCACCCCTCCACTTT.

This clonotype was found many times. This chain connects TRBV20-1 to TRBJ1-2, with 7 bases matching TRBD1. Per germline, CDR1 DFQATT and CDR2 SNEGSKA (reference sequence). This CDR3 has 11 residues. Trimming cost V 3 bases and J 8 bases; bases outside gene matches: 3. The DNA for the CDR3 is TGCAGTGCTAGGACAGGGCAGGGCTACACCTTC. This codes for CSARTGQGYTF.

This clonotype was counted many times. The gene calls are TRBV20-1 and TRBJ2-7; TRBD2 agrees at 7 bases. The CDR3 has 12 amino acids. Germline V gene lookup returns CDR1 DFQATT and CDR2 SNEGSKA (reference sequence). With V trimmed by 3 bases and J by 7 bases, 6 bases remained unmatched. CDR3 region: CSARGGSAEQYF. The CDR3 nucleotides read TGCAGTGCTAGGGGGGGGTCTGCAGAGCAGTACTTC.

This clonotype was seen repeatedly, ten times or more. This chain connects TRBV6-1 to TRBJ2-7, with D hard to call. Per germline, CDR1 MNHNS and CDR2 SASEGT. The CDR3 loop spans 14 amino acids. The V end was cut by 6 bases, the J end by 0 bases, with 12 bases between. Here the CDR3 DNA reads TGTGCCAGCAGGAAGACGTTTAGCTCCTACGAGCAGTACTTC. Translation: CASRKTFSSYEQYF.

This clonotype has a count of ten or more. The DNA of the CDR3 is TGCAGCGCCCGAACTTGGACAGCGAACACTGAAGCTTTCTTT. This gives the protein CSARTWTANTEAFF. The chain carries TRBV29-1 and TRBJ1-1; perhaps TRBD1 as D (6 bases). The germline V gene encodes CDR1 SQVTM and CDR2 ANQGSEA. Trimming pared 7 bases from V and 1 base from J, leaving 16 bases between. The CDR3 totals 14 residues.

The sample holds many counts of this clonotype. The chain has TRBV5-1 and TRBJ2-3; no definite D call. The ends were cut back, 2 bases at V and 3 bases at J, with 10 bases in the middle. Germline assignment: CDR1 SGHRS and CDR2 YFSETQ. The CDR3 totals 14 residues. DNA for the CDR3: TGCGCCAGCAGCTTTTCCTCGTCTACAGATACGCAGTATTTT. Translated, it gives CASSFSSSTDTQYF.

The chain carries TRBV5-1 and TRBJ2-5; TRBD1 matches 8 bases. CDR3 length equals 14 residues. The germline gives CDR1 SGHRS, CDR2 YFSETQ. J lost 5 bases, V lost 4 bases, and 7 bases had no gene match. CDR3 loop: CASSRTGSLETQYF. For the CDR3, the DNA is TGCGCCAGCAGCAGGACAGGGTCGTTGGAGACCCAGTACTTC.

Many counts were recorded for this clonotype. The chain uses TRBV15 and TRBJ2-3; D gene ambiguous. The CDR3 loop spans 12 amino acids. Germline V CDR1 and CDR2: LNHNV, YYDKDF (reference sequence). Between the trimmed V and J ends, which lost 2 bases and 5 bases, there was a span of 5 bases. This chain's CDR3 is CATSRNLDTQYF. The CDR3 nucleotides read TGTGCCACCAGCAGAAACCTAGATACGCAGTATTTT.

There are many counts of this clonotype. The genes are TRBV4-3 and TRBJ2-3; TRBD2 aligns across 8 bases. J gave up 2 bases and V 8 bases, and 6 bases lay outside the gene matches. The CDR3 contains 14 residues. Germline CDR1 reads LGHNA; CDR2 reads YSLEER. The CDR3 bases are TGCGCCAGCCAGCGGGAGTGGGACACAGATACGCAGTATTTT. It specifies CASQREWDTDTQYF.

In its sample, this clonotype was seen many times. The chain combines TRBV6-5 with TRBJ2-2; 9 bases map to TRBD1. Germline lookup yields CDR1 MNHEY and CDR2 SVGAGI. The trim removed 4 bases at V and 7 bases at J, leaving 10 bases unmatched. The CDR3 spans 16 residues. The CDR3 DNA is TGTGCCAGCAGTTCCCCCGGGACAGGGTATGGCGGGGAGCTGTTTTTT. Its translation: CASSSPGTGYGGELFF.

This clonotype was recorded many times. V usage is TRBV20-1 and J usage is TRBJ2-5, with no clear D. CDR1 is DFQATT, CDR2 SNEGSKA, per germline (reference sequence). The V end was cut by 5 bases, the J end by 5 bases, with 15 bases between. CDR3 size: 13 residues. The CDR3 is CSAPQAPGETQYF. The CDR3 coding sequence is TGCAGTGCTCCCCAAGCGCCCGGGGAGACCCAGTACTTC.

This clonotype was recorded at least ten times. V is TRBV20-1 and J is TRBJ2-1; 9 bases agree with TRBD2. The CDR3 covers 16 residues. Germline V CDR1 and CDR2: DFQATT, SNEGSKA (reference sequence). V was pared by 0 bases and J by 5 bases, with 8 bases of the junction left unmatched. DNA for the CDR3: TGCAGTGCTAGAGATCAGGGGCGGGGGGGACACAATGAGCAGTTCTTC. It codes for CSARDQGRGGHNEQFF.

Many counts were recorded for this clonotype. V is TRBV4-1 and J is TRBJ2-3; no clear D. There are 13 residues in the CDR3. Germline CDR1 is MGHRA and CDR2 is YSYEKL. Trimming took 1 base from V and 0 from J, leaving 2 bases between them. In DNA form, the CDR3 reads TGCGCCAGCAGCCAAGTAAGCACAGATACGCAGTATTTT. It codes for CASSQVSTDTQYF.

This clonotype showed up just a few times. The V gene is TRBV3-1, the J gene TRBJ1-2; 12 nucleotides match TRBD1. V lost 4 bases, J lost 6 bases, and 6 bases stayed unmatched. The V gene's germline CDR1 is LGHDT and CDR2 YNNKEL (reference sequence). The CDR3 covers 15 residues. Here the CDR3 reads CASSRLGTGGDGYTF. DNA of the CDR3: TGTGCCAGCAGCCGGCTGGGGACAGGGGGCGATGGCTACACCTTC.

The chain uses TRBV5-1 and TRBJ2-1; 8 bases are shared with TRBD1. The V and J ends lost 4 bases and 5 bases, in that order; junction bases with no gene match: 8. From germline, CDR1 is SGHRS and CDR2 YFSETQ. This CDR3 is 15 amino acids long. CDR3 bases: TGCGCCAGCAGCCCCCAGGGGGCAACGAACAATGAGCAGTTCTTC. Its protein is CASSPQGATNNEQFF.

The rearrangement links TRBV5-8 to TRBJ2-7; 8 bases fit TRBD1. Germline assignment: CDR1 SGHTS and CDR2 YDEGEE. The V gene end was trimmed by 2 bases and the J gene end by 8 bases; junction bases not matched to a gene: 6. The CDR3 totals 13 residues. CDR3 DNA sequence: TGTGCCAGCAGCTTTCAGGGGGCAGAACAGCAGTACTTC. It specifies CASSFQGAEQQYF.

This clonotype has at least ten counts. This rearrangement joins TRBV4-2 to TRBJ2-1, with no clear D. CDR1 is LGHNA, CDR2 YNFKEQ, per germline. The CDR3 is 15 residues long. V lost 4 bases and J lost 2, with 12 bases in between. CDR3 protein: CASSLGDAPYNEQFF. In nucleotides, the CDR3 is TGTGCCAGCAGCCTCGGAGATGCCCCCTACAATGAGCAGTTCTTC.

The chain couples TRBV15 to TRBJ1-2; D gene uncertain. Germline V gives CDR1 LNHNV, CDR2 YYDKDF (reference sequence). This CDR3 region has 12 residues. With 1 base removed from V and 8 bases from J, the gap between germline ends came to 8 bases. This CDR3 is CATSRAWEGYTF. DNA of the CDR3: TGTGCCACCAGCAGAGCCTGGGAAGGCTACACCTTC.

CDR3 amino acids: CASSQPYRGTRSGANVLTF. The CDR3, as DNA: TGCGCCAGCAGCCAGCCTTACAGGGGAACACGCTCTGGGGCCAACGTCCTGACTTTC. The genes are TRBV4-1 and TRBJ2-6, with 7 positions matching TRBD1. This CDR3 spans 19 amino acids. V dropped 3 bases and J dropped 0; count of bases not matched to a gene: 11. Germline CDR1 is MGHRA and CDR2 is YSYEKL.

Only a few counts were recorded for this clonotype. The V and J genes are TRBV18 and TRBJ1-4; no definite D call. CDR1 is KGHSH, CDR2 LQKENI, per germline. V lost 3 bases and J lost 3, with 14 bases in between. The length of the CDR3 is 16 residues. CDR3 sequence reads: CASSPGREGANEKLFF. CDR3 nucleotide sequence: TGTGCCAGCTCACCCGGAAGGGAGGGAGCTAATGAAAAACTGTTTTTT.

This clonotype was counted many times. The V call is TRBV29-1, the J call TRBJ2-7; D is possibly TRBD2 (5 bases). The germline CDR1 and CDR2 sequences are SQVTM and ANQGSEA. The CDR3 spans 12 residues. The V and J ends lost 2 bases and 7 bases respectively, with 12 bases between them. CDR3 nucleotide sequence: TGCAGCGTTGAATCGGGATTTGGGGAGCAGTACTTC. Translation gives CSVESGFGEQYF.

The sample holds many counts of this clonotype. The gene calls are TRBV9 and TRBJ2-3; 9 bases line up with TRBD2. The CDR3 totals 13 residues. Germline assignment: CDR1 SGDLS and CDR2 YYNGEE. V gave up 4 bases and J gave up 10 bases; unmatched junction bases: 7. In nucleotides, the CDR3 is TGTGCCAGCAGCACCCAGACTAGCGGCGCGCAGTATTTT. Translated: CASSTQTSGAQYF.

The chain couples TRBV7-3 to TRBJ1-1; TRBD1 aligns across 9 bases. V lost 6 bases and J lost 4; bases outside the gene matches: 3. The germline V gene encodes CDR1 SGHTA and CDR2 FQGTGA. The CDR3 spans 13 residues. The CDR3 sequence is CASSGQGSTEAFF. DNA for the CDR3: TGTGCCAGCAGTGGACAGGGGAGCACTGAAGCTTTCTTT.

This clonotype showed up many times. The chain employs TRBV20-1 and TRBJ1-1; D is unresolved. This CDR3 has 14 amino acids. V lost 6 bases and J 3 bases, leaving 17 bases between the germline ends. Germline V gene data show CDR1 as DFQATT and CDR2 as SNEGSKA (reference sequence). CDR3 nucleotide sequence: TGCAGTGCCTTTAACCCGGCCCAATACACTGAAGCTTTCTTT. It specifies CSAFNPAQYTEAFF.